This T cell receptor (beta chain) was sequenced for a study of OX40 agonist ivuxolimab in advanced cancers. Study background: Patients were 82.7% male with ages roughly 20 to 90, mean roughly 64. Partial responses were seen in three patients, one with hepatocellular carcinoma and two with cutaneous melanoma.

Sequenced by immunoSEQ multiplex PCR; TCRdb stores in-frame clones only, minus some. The table has more than 55,000 clones, around 86% seen once. With 1 base removed from V and 0 bases from J, the gap between germline ends came to 10 bases. Germline V gene lookup returns CDR1 SGHTA and CDR2 FQGNSA. The CDR3 has 15 amino acids. Study-level points and caveats: There were, on average, more expanded clones in CD8+ T cells than in CD4+.

Notes on this clone: Its antigen is unidentified.

This specimen was CD4+ or CD8+ T cells sorted from blood, taken in a trial of the OX40 agonist ivuxolimab. This chain uses TRBV7-2 with TRBJ2-7, with D maybe TRBD1 (6 bases). The TCR comes from an adult with an advanced solid tumor such as melanoma, head and neck, liver or kidney cancer. The CDR3 reads CASSLVGTPSYEQYF. Written as DNA, the CDR3 is TGTGCCAGCAGCTTAGTAGGGACACCCTCCTACGAGCAGTACTTC.